This entry lists 14 T cell receptor beta chains sequenced from one sample in a study of blood T cell repertoires in COVID-19. Sequenced by immunoSEQ multiplex PCR; TCRdb stores in-frame clones only, minus some. The sample has 200,000 to 250,000 clones, 84% seen once. Sequenced: peripheral blood. These receptor sequences come from a woman aged 80 or over with active or convalescent COVID-19.

CDR3 DNA sequence: TGTGCCACCGGGACAGGGCAGAATGAAAAACTGTTTTTT. It translates to CATGTGQNEKLFF. The chain has TRBV10-3 and TRBJ1-4; 9 bases line up with TRBD1. Germline V gene data show CDR1 as ENHRY and CDR2 as SYGVKD. J gave up 5 bases and V 10 bases, and 5 bases lay outside the gene matches. This CDR3 is 13 amino acids long.

This chain uses TRBV7-2 with TRBJ1-2; TRBD1 matches 7 bases. The CDR3 covers 16 residues. V shed 4 bases and J 2 bases; nucleotides not matched to a gene: 10. Germline loops: CDR1 SGHTA, CDR2 FQGNSA. The CDR3: CASSSQQGFGNYGYTF. The CDR3 nucleotides are TGTGCCAGCAGCTCACAACAGGGGTTTGGGAACTATGGCTACACCTTC.

The chain uses TRBV30 and TRBJ2-7; unclear D gene. Germline CDR1 is GTSNPN and CDR2 is SVGIG (reference sequence). This CDR3 contains 17 residues. Trimming shortened V by 3 bases and J by 0 bases, and 21 bases separated the two germline ends. The DNA for the CDR3 is TGTGCCTGGAGCCCCCGTAGAGTTCCGCTTCTCTCCTACGAGCAGTACTTC. It codes for CAWSPRRVPLLSYEQYF.

The V call is TRBV1, the J call TRBJ2-7; the table's D call, TRBD1, has no DNA check behind it. TRBV1 is a documented pseudogene. CDR3 size: 14 residues. As DNA, the CDR3 is TGCACCAGCAGCCAAGAGGGGGCATGCTCCGAGCAGTACTTC. This sequence encodes CTSSQEGACSEQYF.

This sequence joins TRBV5-1 and TRBJ2-7, with D unresolved. V lost 7 bases and J lost 5, with 10 bases in between. The CDR3 is 11 amino acids. Germline-derived CDR1 and CDR2 are SGHRS and YFSETQ. DNA for the CDR3: TGCGCCAGCGGCGGCCTCCACGAGCAGTACTTC. Amino acid sequence: CASGGLHEQYF.

V is TRBV18 and J is TRBJ2-5; no definite D call. Germline CDR1 is KGHSH and CDR2 is LQKENI. The CDR3 totals 12 residues. The V end lost 5 bases, the J end lost 2 bases, and 6 bases lay between the germline ends. The CDR3 coding sequence is TGTGCCAGCTCAGAGGCACAAGAGACCCAGTACTTC. This codes for CASSEAQETQYF.

V and J are TRBV3-1 (or the pseudogene TRBV3-2) and TRBJ2-1, with D possibly matching TRBD2 (5 bases). This CDR3 comprises 14 residues. Germline V gives CDR1 LGHDT, CDR2 YNNKEL (reference sequence). Trimming removed 0 bases from V and 4 bases from J, with 7 bases in between. This chain's CDR3 is CASSQDRGYNEQFF. CDR3 nucleotides: TGTGCCAGCAGCCAAGACCGGGGATACAATGAGCAGTTCTTC.

J is TRBJ2-7 and V is TRBV28, with 11 bases matching TRBD2. Germline CDR1 MDHEN, CDR2 SYDVKM. V dropped 2 bases and J dropped 1; count of bases not matched to a gene: 4. The CDR3 totals 16 residues. CDR3 sequence (DNA): TGTGCCAGCAGTTTACTGGGGACTAGCGGTTCCTACGAGCAGTACTTC. Its translation: CASSLLGTSGSYEQYF.

V and J are TRBV28 and TRBJ1-1, with TRBD1 identical over 10 bases. This CDR3 has 16 amino acids. CDR1 is MDHEN, CDR2 SYDVKM, per germline. The junction had 8 bases not matched to a gene; V was cut back by 6 bases and J by 1 base. The CDR3 region is CASSRRGQGGNTEAFF. Here the CDR3 DNA reads TGTGCCAGCAGCCGCCGAGGACAGGGGGGGAACACTGAAGCTTTCTTT.

The count of this clone is one. The rearrangement links TRBV9 to TRBJ2-5, with D maybe TRBD2 (6 bases). Germline V lookup: CDR1 SGDLS, CDR2 YYNGEE. With 4 bases removed from V and 5 bases from J, the gap between germline ends came to 21 bases. The CDR3 sequence is 16 residues long. As DNA, the CDR3 is TGTGCCAGCAGCCCTACAGGAGGGAGAGGCGGGGAGACCCAGTACTTC. This translates into CASSPTGGRGGETQYF.

The chain has TRBV28 and TRBJ1-2; TRBD1 is a possible D gene (6 bases). Germline assignment: CDR1 MDHEN and CDR2 SYDVKM. This CDR3 region has 13 residues. V was shortened by 5 bases and J by 8 bases, with 15 bases between the two germline ends. CDR3 coding DNA: TGTGCCAGCAGTCTCGGGGGGCAGTGGGGCTACACCTTC. Its protein product is CASSLGGQWGYTF.

The chain employs TRBV27 and TRBJ1-1; 8 positions agree with TRBD1. The germline V gene encodes CDR1 MNHEY and CDR2 SMNVEV (reference sequence). The V segment lost 3 bases and the J segment 4 bases; nucleotides outside the gene matches: 7. The CDR3 contains 15 residues. The CDR3 loop reads CASSLAQGASTEAFF. The CDR3, as DNA: TGTGCCAGCAGTTTGGCCCAGGGGGCAAGCACTGAAGCTTTCTTT.

This clone appeared a single time. CDR3 DNA: TGTGCCAGCAGTTACTCGAGCCACGCAGAGACCCAGTACTTC. Translated, it gives CASSYSSHAETQYF. This rearrangement joins TRBV6-5 to TRBJ2-5; the D is unclear. CDR3 length equals 14 residues. In germline, CDR1 is MNHEY, CDR2 SVGAGI. Trimming removed 0 bases at V and 4 bases at J, with 9 bases between.

The chain employs TRBV7-9 and TRBJ1-3, with D maybe TRBD1 (6 bases). The CDR3 loop spans 16 amino acids. The ends were cut back, 5 bases at V and 2 bases at J, with 16 bases in the middle. From germline, CDR1 is SEHNR and CDR2 FQNEAQ (reference sequence). The CDR3 DNA reads TGTGCCAGCAGCCTAACCGGGACACGAACTGGAAACACCATATATTTT. Protein: CASSLTGTRTGNTIYF.